Listed here are 15 T cell receptor beta chains from one sample, sequenced in a study of blood T cell repertoires in COVID-19. TCRdb keeps only in-frame clones here, not all; method: immunoSEQ multiplex PCR. The table lists roughly 180,000 clones, 70% to 90% of them singletons. Input material: peripheral blood. The receptors were gathered from a man in his 70s with active or convalescent COVID-19.

The V call is TRBV24-1, the J call TRBJ1-5; D is undetermined. This CDR3 has 13 residues. Germline assignment: CDR1 KGHDR and CDR2 SFDVKD. Trimming cost V 3 bases and J 4 bases, with 6 bases left between them. As DNA, the CDR3 is TGTGCCACCAGTGATATGACAAATCAGCCCCAGCATTTT. It specifies CATSDMTNQPQHF.

The rearrangement uses TRBV5-1 and TRBJ2-3; tentative D call: TRBD2 (6 bases). V lost 4 bases, J lost 5 bases, and 11 bases lay in between. The CDR3 length is 13 residues. The germline CDR1 and CDR2 sequences are SGHRS and YFSETQ. The CDR3, as DNA: TGCGCCAGCAGCACAGACGGGGGAGATACGCAGTATTTT. Translating gives CASSTDGGDTQYF.

This clone was observed a handful of times. The chain recombines TRBV5-1 with TRBJ2-2; 7 positions agree with TRBD1. Trimming removed 2 bases from V and 9 bases from J; junction bases left unmatched: 10. The CDR3 covers 15 residues. CDR1 is SGHRS, CDR2 YFSETQ, per germline. Written as DNA, the CDR3 is TGCGCCAGCAGCTTAAGGACAGGCGTAAATCGGGAGCTGTTTTTT. Amino acids: CASSLRTGVNRELFF. Based on the CDR3 plus reference TRBV5-1 and TRBJ2-2, the full variable domain is KAGVTQTPRYLIKTRGQQVTLSCSPISGHRSVSWYQQTPGQGLQFLFEYFSETQRNKGNFPGRFSGRQFSNSRSEMNVSTLELGDSALYLCASSLRTGVNRELFFGEGSRLTVL.

This chain links TRBV24-1 with TRBJ2-5, with D possibly matching TRBD2 (7 bases). The V gene's germline CDR1 is KGHDR and CDR2 SFDVKD. Trimming left V 1 base short and J 3 bases short, with 17 bases between. This CDR3 comprises 17 residues. As DNA, the CDR3 is TGTGCCACCAGTGATTTTGGTCGGGGGGCAGCGGAAGAGACCCAGTACTTC. Translation: CATSDFGRGAAEETQYF.

The V call is TRBV27, the J call TRBJ2-5, with a possible D match to TRBD2 (6 bases). V was pared by 4 bases and J by 2 bases, with 11 bases between. This CDR3 region has 14 residues. Germline values: CDR1 MNHEY, CDR2 SMNVEV (reference sequence). Here the CDR3 DNA reads TGTGCCAGCAGTTCCCGGGACTCACAAGAGACCCAGTACTTC. It yields the protein CASSSRDSQETQYF.

CDR3 sequence (DNA): TGTGCCATCAGTGAGGCGGTAGGTGAGCAGTTCTTC. It is translated as CAISEAVGEQFF. The rearrangement links TRBV10-3 to TRBJ2-1; D not resolved. CDR1 is ENHRY and CDR2 is SYGVKD in the germline V gene. The CDR3 contains 12 residues. With 2 bases removed from V and 9 bases from J, the gap between germline ends came to 8 bases.

The chain combines TRBV5-1 with TRBJ1-3, with 8 nucleotides matching TRBD1. This CDR3 spans 15 amino acids. Losses at the gene ends were 4 bases for V and 4 bases for J; bases not matched to a gene: 7. In germline, CDR1 is SGHRS, CDR2 YFSETQ. The CDR3 loop reads CASSVTGEPGNTIYF. Here the CDR3 DNA reads TGCGCCAGCAGCGTGACAGGGGAGCCGGGAAACACCATATATTTT.

This chain links TRBV9 with TRBJ2-7; TRBD1 aligns across 8 bases. V shed 2 bases, J shed 4 bases, and the junction held 5 bases outside the gene matches. CDR1 is SGDLS and CDR2 is YYNGEE in the germline V gene. This CDR3 has 14 residues. In DNA, the CDR3 is TGTGCCAGCAGCGTTCAGGGGGCGGGATACGAGCAGTACTTC. Encoded protein: CASSVQGAGYEQYF.

This chain joins TRBV15 and TRBJ1-5; 7 bases map to TRBD1. This CDR3 comprises 15 residues. The V segment lost 4 bases and the J segment 6 bases; nucleotides outside the gene matches: 9. The germline CDR1 and CDR2 sequences are LNHNV and YYDKDF (reference sequence). The CDR3 DNA is TGTGCCACCAGCAAGATTCAGGGGGTATCTCAGCCCCAGCATTTT. It specifies CATSKIQGVSQPQHF.

The chain recombines TRBV6-5 with TRBJ1-2; D gene uncertain. The CDR3 contains 13 residues. V shed 3 bases and J shed 2 bases, with 7 bases lying between them. Germline V lookup: CDR1 MNHEY, CDR2 SVGAGI. CDR3: CASSYFQNYGYTF. The CDR3 nucleotides are TGTGCCAGCAGTTATTTCCAGAACTATGGCTACACCTTC.

CDR3 sequence: CAWSIRTSGVAFYEQYF. The CDR3 DNA follows: TGTGCCTGGAGTATCCGGACTAGCGGGGTTGCCTTCTACGAGCAGTACTTC. The chain joins TRBV30 to TRBJ2-7; 12 bases map to TRBD2. Germline assignment: CDR1 GTSNPN and CDR2 SVGIG (reference sequence). CDR3 length: 17 amino acids. Losses at the gene ends were 2 bases for V and 3 bases for J; bases not matched to a gene: 11. The whole variable domain, filled in from reference TRBV30 and TRBJ2-7, reads SQTIHQWPATLVQPVGSPLSLECTVEGTSNPNLYWYRQAAGRGLQLLFYSVGIGQISSEVPQNLSASRPQDRQFILSSKKLLLSDSGFYLCAWSIRTSGVAFYEQYFGPGTRLTVT.

The chain employs TRBV7-2 and TRBJ2-1; 10 bases are a match to TRBD2. This CDR3 has 16 residues. Germline CDR1 is SGHTA and CDR2 is FQGNSA. V dropped 1 base and J dropped 2; count of bases not matched to a gene: 2. The CDR3 protein is CASSLGTSGPYNEQFF. CDR3 sequence (DNA): TGTGCCAGCAGCTTAGGGACTAGCGGCCCCTACAATGAGCAGTTCTTC.

The chain couples TRBV28 to TRBJ2-2, with 7 bases lining up with TRBD2. The germline CDR1 and CDR2 sequences are MDHEN and SYDVKM. The CDR3 consists of 14 residues. The V and J ends lost 7 bases and 1 base, in that order; junction bases with no gene match: 3. CDR3 loop: CASISSGNTGELFF. In DNA form, the CDR3 reads TGTGCCAGCATATCTAGCGGGAACACCGGGGAGCTGTTTTTT.

The chain couples TRBV28 to TRBJ1-4; D not resolved. Per the germline V gene, CDR1 is MDHEN and CDR2 is SYDVKM. Trimming shortened V by 6 bases and J by 7 bases, and 12 bases separated the two germline ends. The CDR3 is made up of 13 amino acids. In DNA, the CDR3 is TGTGCCAGCAGCAATAGTCGGGGTGAAAAACTGTTTTTT. Residues: CASSNSRGEKLFF.

The chain joins TRBV2 to TRBJ1-2; 10 nucleotides align to TRBD1. The V gene's germline CDR1 is SNHLY and CDR2 FYNNEI. J was trimmed by 7 bases and V by 4 bases; bases with no gene match: 9. The CDR3 has 15 residues. CDR3 nucleotides: TGTGCCAGCAGTGCCTTTGGACAGGGGGAAGGTGGCTACACCTTC. It translates to CASSAFGQGEGGYTF.